This T cell receptor (beta chain) comes out of a study of cytomegalovirus exposure and HLA in healthy donors. CDR1 MNHNS and CDR2 SASEGT come from the germline V gene. The CDR3 sequence is 11 residues long. V gave up 8 bases and J gave up 4 bases, with 9 bases separating them. With respect to this clone: Its antigen is not identified.

Study results and limitations: TCR beta sequences reportedly predicted the HLA-A and HLA-B alleles of most subjects accurately.

A multiplex PCR was run with 60 Vbeta primers and 13 Jbeta primers. Profiling relied on immunoSEQ multiplex PCR, and the TCRdb table lists in-frame clones only, not all of them. The sample contains approximately 220,000 clones, roughly 82% of which appear only once. Sequenced: PBMCs. The chain joins TRBV6-1 to TRBJ2-7; D gene uncertain. This TCR was sampled from a man between 40 and 49 years old in good health and CMV-seropositive. CDR3 nucleotides: TGTGCCAGCCACTTCATGTACGAGCAGTACTTC. This translates into CASHFMYEQYF.